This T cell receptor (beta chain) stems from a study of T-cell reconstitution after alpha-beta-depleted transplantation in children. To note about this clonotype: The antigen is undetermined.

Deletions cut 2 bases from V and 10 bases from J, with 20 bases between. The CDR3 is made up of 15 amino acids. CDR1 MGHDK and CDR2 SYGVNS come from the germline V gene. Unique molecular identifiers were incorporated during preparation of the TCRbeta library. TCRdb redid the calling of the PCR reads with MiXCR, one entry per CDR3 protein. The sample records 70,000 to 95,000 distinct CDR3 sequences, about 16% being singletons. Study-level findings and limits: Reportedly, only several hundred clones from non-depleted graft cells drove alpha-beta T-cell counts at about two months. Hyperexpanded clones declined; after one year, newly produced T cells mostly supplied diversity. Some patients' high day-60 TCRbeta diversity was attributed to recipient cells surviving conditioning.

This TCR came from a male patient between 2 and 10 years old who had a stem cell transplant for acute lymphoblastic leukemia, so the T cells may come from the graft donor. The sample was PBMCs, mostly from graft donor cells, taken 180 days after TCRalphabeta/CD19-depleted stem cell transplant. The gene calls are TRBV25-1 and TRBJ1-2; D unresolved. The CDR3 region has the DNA TGTGCCAGCAGTGAAGTTAGAAGAACCCGAGAGGACTACACCTTC. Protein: CASSEVRRTREDYTF.